This T cell receptor beta chain was recorded in a study of blood T cell repertoires in COVID-19. The wider study: Material from acute and convalescent COVID-19 was sourced from the United States, Italy and Spain. The cDNA or gDNA used as material had been derived from T cells, B-cell-depleted T cells, or PBMCs.

CDR1 is MGHRA and CDR2 is YSYEKL in the germline V gene. There are 15 residues in the CDR3. The ends were cut back, 0 bases at V and 0 bases at J, with 6 bases in the middle. In the authors' workflow: Researchers report that nucleated cell counts were estimated from reference gene primer amplification. Method: immunoSEQ multiplex PCR; TCRdb's copy keeps in-frame clones and lacks some. V, J and clone size reflect that table, while D and trimming were determined from the DNA. The data show roughly 30,000 clones, about 78% seen once. This chain connects TRBV4-1 to TRBJ1-3; D remains unclear. Source material: peripheral blood. This clonotype originated in a woman in her fifties or sixties with acute or convalescent COVID-19. The CDR3 protein is CASSQDHGSGNTIYF. The CDR3 nucleotides are TGCGCCAGCAGCCAAGATCACGGCTCTGGAAACACCATATATTTT.